The rows below give T cell receptor beta chains drawn from one sample of a study of cytomegalovirus exposure and HLA in healthy donors. Profiled with immunoSEQ multiplex PCR; TCRdb holds only in-frame clones, not every one. The sample includes roughly 80,000 clones, about 64% of them seen just once. Sequencing was performed on PBMCs. All receptors come from a man in his thirties or forties in good health and CMV-seropositive. The CDR3 runs from the conserved cysteine through the conserved F or W. Each record gives: D gene, J gene, clone size, V gene, CDR3 protein, CDR3 DNA. The D gene is left open where the match is weak. Not every row has a clone size; where given, it reads once, few, many or a size class.

>NA|TRBJ1-2|NA|TRBV28
CASSLWMGRSGGYTF
TGTGCCAGCAGTTTATGGATGGGCCGCTCCGGTGGCTACACCTTC
>TRBD2|TRBJ2-7|NA|TRBV6-1
CASSEKAGRYEQYF
TGTGCCAGCAGTGAAAAAGCGGGACGATACGAGCAGTACTTC
>NA|TRBJ2-1|NA|TRBV27
CASSFSQGSSYNEQFF
TGTGCCAGCAGTTTTTCCCAGGGGTCTTCCTACAATGAGCAGTTCTTC
>NA|TRBJ1-1|NA|TRBV7-9
CASSRGVAGAFF
TGTGCCAGCAGCCGGGGGGTCGCAGGAGCTTTCTTT
>TRBD2|TRBJ2-5|NA|TRBV11-3
CASSLDSSGMGEQYF
TGTGCCAGCAGCCTCGACTCTAGCGGGATGGGAGAGCAGTACTTC
>TRBD2|TRBJ2-1|NA|TRBV4-1
CASSQDGLAGVNEQFF
TGCGCCAGCAGCCAAGATGGGCTAGCGGGAGTCAATGAGCAGTTCTTC
>NA|TRBJ2-4|NA|TRBV27
CASSLRGRYIQYF
TGTGCCAGCAGTTTAAGAGGTCGTTACATTCAGTACTTC
>NA|TRBJ2-7|NA|TRBV5-1
CASSRLQQNYEQYF
TGCGCCAGCAGCAGGCTTCAACAGAACTACGAGCAGTACTTC
>TRBD1|TRBJ2-7|NA|TRBV11-3
CASSSGTGTSYEQYF
TGTGCCAGCAGCTCCGGGACAGGGACATCCTACGAGCAGTACTTC
>NA|TRBJ2-5|NA|TRBV5-6
CASSFWTEETQYF
TGTGCCAGCAGCTTCTGGACTGAAGAGACCCAGTACTTC
>TRBD2|TRBJ2-2|NA|TRBV11-3
CASSLDGGGSGSWPGELFF
TGTGCCAGCAGCTTAGATGGTGGAGGCAGCGGGAGTTGGCCCGGGGAGCTGTTTTTT
>TRBD2|TRBJ2-5|NA|TRBV28
CAARLTSGGRETQYF
TGTGCCGCTCGGCTGACTAGCGGGGGCAGGGAGACCCAGTACTTC
>NA|TRBJ2-7|few|TRBV19
CASSIAGGTYEQYF
TGTGCCAGTAGTATTGCGGGCGGCACCTACGAGCAGTACTTC
>NA|TRBJ2-2|NA|TRBV10-1
CASSDFRTGELFF
TGCGCCAGCAGTGATTTTCGCACCGGGGAGCTGTTTTTT
>TRBD1|TRBJ1-6|NA|TRBV5-1
CASSLNPTGLNSPLHF
TGCGCCAGCAGCTTGAATCCGACAGGGTTAAATTCACCCCTCCACTTT
>TRBD1|TRBJ2-6|NA|TRBV27
CASSKTGITSGANVLTF
TGTGCCAGCAGTAAGACAGGGATCACCTCTGGGGCCAACGTCCTGACTTTC
>TRBD1|TRBJ2-2|once|TRBV4-2
CASSFEGDRKLSF
TGTGCCAGCAGCTTCGAAGGGGACAGGAAGCTATCTTTT
>NA|TRBJ2-3|NA|TRBV6-5
CASSYEHTDTQYF
TGTGCCAGCAGTTACGAGCACACAGATACGCAGTATTTT
>TRBD2|TRBJ2-1|many|TRBV13
CASSLGAGGSHEQFF
TGTGCCAGCAGCCTGGGGGCGGGAGGAAGCCATGAGCAGTTCTTC
>TRBD1|TRBJ2-1|few|TRBV5-1
CASSLEGQGTFNEQFF
TGCGCCAGCAGCTTGGAGGGACAGGGGACTTTTAATGAGCAGTTCTTC
>NA|TRBJ2-3|NA|TRBV6-5
CASSYDPSGTDTQYF
TGTGCCAGCAGTTACGACCCTAGCGGCACAGATACGCAGTATTTT
>NA|TRBJ2-2|NA|TRBV29-1
CSVLKLASGGLFF
TGCAGCGTACTCAAGTTAGCTTCCGGGGGGCTGTTTTTT
>NA|TRBJ1-1|NA|TRBV7-8
CASSLGRHTEAFF
TGTGCCAGCAGCCTGGGCCGTCACACTGAAGCTTTCTTT
>TRBD2|TRBJ2-3|NA|TRBV6-4
CASSETAGLATDTQYF
TGTGCCAGCAGTGAGACAGCGGGACTAGCCACAGATACGCAGTATTTT
>TRBD1|TRBJ2-6|NA|TRBV11-2
CASSLLQGARGANVLTF
TGTGCCAGCAGCTTATTACAGGGGGCGCGTGGGGCCAACGTCCTGACTTTC
>NA|TRBJ2-2|NA|TRBV29-1
CSVDRPTNTGELFF
TGCAGCGTTGACAGGCCGACGAACACCGGGGAGCTGTTTTTT
>TRBD1|TRBJ1-4|NA|TRBV18
CASSGQGPNEKLFF
TGTGCCAGCTCCGGACAGGGGCCAAATGAAAAACTGTTTTTT
>TRBD1|TRBJ1-2|NA|TRBV12-5
CASGFPSGTGMIQYGYTF
TGTGCTAGTGGTTTCCCTTCCGGGACAGGTATGATCCAATACGGCTACACCTTC
>NA|TRBJ1-6|NA|TRBV6-5
CASSNAGGNSPLHF
TGTGCCAGCAGTAATGCGGGCGGCAATTCACCCCTCCACTTT
>NA|TRBJ1-5|NA|TRBV12-5
CASAQANQPQHF
TGTGCTAGTGCTCAGGCTAATCAGCCCCAGCATTTT